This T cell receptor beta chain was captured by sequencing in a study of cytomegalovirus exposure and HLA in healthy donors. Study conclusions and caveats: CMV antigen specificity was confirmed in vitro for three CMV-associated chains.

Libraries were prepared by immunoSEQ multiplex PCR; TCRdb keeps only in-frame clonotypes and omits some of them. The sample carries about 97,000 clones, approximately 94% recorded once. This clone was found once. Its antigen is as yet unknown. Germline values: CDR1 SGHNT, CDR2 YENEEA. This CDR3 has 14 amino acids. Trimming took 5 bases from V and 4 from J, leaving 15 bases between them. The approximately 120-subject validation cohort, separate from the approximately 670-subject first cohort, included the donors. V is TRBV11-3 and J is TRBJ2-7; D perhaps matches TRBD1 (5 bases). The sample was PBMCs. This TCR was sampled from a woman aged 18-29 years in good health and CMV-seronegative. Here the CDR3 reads CASSRDRDSYEQYF. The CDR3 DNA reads TGTGCCAGCAGCCGCGACAGAGATTCTTACGAGCAGTACTTC.